A single sample gave rise to the 32 T cell receptor beta chains below, sequenced in a study of CD8 T cells in ankylosing spondylitis. MiXCR, applied by TCRdb to the 5' RACE reads, yields one record per CDR3 protein. The sample lists approximately 100,000 distinct CDR3 sequences, about 8.6% seen once, with 9.9% in the top ten. The sequenced material came from blood, either unsorted or a sorted T cell fraction (not recorded which). The receptor set was obtained from a male donor with ankylosing spondylitis or in good health (not recorded which).

This clonotype was recorded many times. The chain employs TRBV5-1 and TRBJ2-7; 10 bases are a match to TRBD2. Trimming at V came to 2 bases and at J to 2 bases, leaving 4 bases not matched to a gene. Germline lookup yields CDR1 SGHRS and CDR2 YFSETQ. This CDR3 has 15 amino acids. CDR3 region: CASSLGTSATYEQYF. CDR3 DNA sequence: TGCGCCAGCAGCTTAGGGACTAGCGCGACCTACGAGCAGTACTTC.

This clonotype was counted at least ten times. This chain's CDR3 is CASSYSKQDGQPQHF. The CDR3 DNA is TGTGCCAGCAGTTACTCGAAACAGGACGGACAGCCCCAGCATTTT. The chain has TRBV6-5 and TRBJ1-5; possibly TRBD1 for D (5 bases). The CDR3 is 15 amino acids. The V end lost 0 bases, the J end lost 7 bases, and 13 bases lay between the germline ends. CDR1 is MNHEY and CDR2 is SVGAGI in the germline V gene.

The rearrangement links TRBV27 to TRBJ1-5; TRBD1 is a possible D gene (5 bases). The CDR3 sequence is 15 residues long. The germline V and J ends were trimmed by 6 bases and 1 base, with 13 bases remaining between them. In germline, CDR1 is MNHEY, CDR2 SMNVEV (reference sequence). The CDR3: CASRGGVGSNQPQHF. CDR3 sequence (DNA): TGTGCCAGCAGGGGGGGGGTGGGCAGCAATCAGCCCCAGCATTTT.

In its sample, this clonotype was seen many times. The chain couples TRBV12-3 or TRBV12-4 to TRBJ2-7; D possibly uses TRBD1 or TRBD2 (5 bases each). Between the trimmed V and J ends, which lost 3 bases and 1 base, there was a span of 16 bases. There are 16 residues in the CDR3. The CDR3 nucleotides are TGTGCCAGCAGTTTGCCCCGGGGCCAATTATCCTACGAGCAGTACTTC. Its protein product is CASSLPRGQLSYEQYF.

This clonotype was seen a few times. V is TRBV6-1 and J is TRBJ2-7; D gene uncertain. Germline V lookup: CDR1 MNHNS, CDR2 SASEGT. Trimming left V 6 bases short and J 0 bases short, with 15 bases between. There are 15 residues in the CDR3. The CDR3 reads CASSGESESSYEQYF. Here the CDR3 DNA reads TGTGCCAGCAGCGGAGAGTCGGAGAGCTCCTACGAGCAGTACTTC.

This clonotype was found many times. The chain couples TRBV3-1 to TRBJ2-1, with 10 positions matching TRBD2. The CDR3 spans 15 residues. Germline V gene lookup returns CDR1 LGHDT and CDR2 YNNKEL (reference sequence). After removal of 6 bases from V and 4 bases from J, the junction contained 6 bases not matched to a gene. In DNA, the CDR3 is TGTGCCAGCAGTCTTAGCGGGGGGAATTACAATGAGCAGTTCTTC. Its translation is CASSLSGGNYNEQFF.

This clonotype has a handful of counts. V gene TRBV7-8 combines with J gene TRBJ2-2; 9 nucleotides agree with TRBD2. With 4 bases clipped from V and 4 bases from J, the junction kept 7 bases outside the gene matches. The CDR3 spans 16 residues. Per the germline V gene, CDR1 is SGHVS and CDR2 is FQNEAQ. This CDR3 is CASSSTWRGGTGELFF. The CDR3 DNA reads as TGTGCCAGCAGCTCAACTTGGCGGGGGGGCACCGGGGAGCTGTTTTTT.

There are many counts of this clonotype. Here the CDR3 reads CASSSRRSYEQYF. The CDR3 coding sequence is TGTGCCAGCAGCTCAAGGAGGTCCTACGAGCAGTACTTC. V gene TRBV7-9 combines with J gene TRBJ2-7; possible D gene TRBD2, 5 bases. Per germline, CDR1 SEHNR and CDR2 FQNEAQ (reference sequence). V lost 4 bases and J 1 base, leaving 8 bases between the germline ends. The CDR3 runs 13 residues.

The sample holds many counts of this clonotype. The chain couples TRBV7-9 to TRBJ1-5; D remains unclear. CDR1 and CDR2 (germline): SEHNR, FQNEAQ (reference sequence). Deletions cut 4 bases from V and 9 bases from J, with 10 bases between. CDR3 length equals 12 residues. CDR3 nucleotide sequence: TGTGCCAGCAGCTCACGAGGCGGGCCCCAGCATTTT. Amino acid sequence: CASSSRGGPQHF.

This clonotype was observed many times. J is TRBJ1-2 and V is TRBV3-1; the D gene is possibly TRBD1 (5 bases). CDR3 length: 15 amino acids. Germline assignment: CDR1 LGHDT and CDR2 YNNKEL (reference sequence). V was clipped by 0 bases and J by 4 bases, with 12 bases between them. The CDR3 nucleotides are TGTGCCAGCAGCCAAGATTCGGCGGGGGGCTATGGCTACACCTTC. Residues: CASSQDSAGGYGYTF.

This clonotype was recorded at least ten times. The chain links TRBV20-1 to TRBJ2-3, with 9 bases matching TRBD1. Losses at the gene ends were 6 bases for V and 3 bases for J; bases not matched to a gene: 4. The V gene's germline CDR1 is DFQATT and CDR2 SNEGSKA (reference sequence). This CDR3 contains 13 residues. CDR3 nucleotides: TGCAGTGCGGCCGGGACAGGGACAGATACGCAGTATTTT. Translated, it gives CSAAGTGTDTQYF.

This clonotype was observed at least ten times. The J gene is TRBJ2-3, the V gene TRBV20-1, with unresolved D. The ends were cut back, 6 bases at V and 0 bases at J, with 7 bases in the middle. The CDR3 length is 12 residues. Germline lookup yields CDR1 DFQATT and CDR2 SNEGSKA (reference sequence). DNA of the CDR3: TGCAGTGCCCTTACTAGCACAGATACGCAGTATTTT. Its protein product is CSALTSTDTQYF.

The chain is built from TRBV4-3 and TRBJ2-3; D is unresolved. CDR3 length equals 15 residues. The germline gives CDR1 LGHNA, CDR2 YSLEER. V was shortened by 0 bases and J by 2 bases, with 9 bases between the two germline ends. The CDR3 loop is CASSQEGFITDTQYF. The CDR3 DNA is TGCGCCAGCAGCCAAGAGGGGTTTATCACAGATACGCAGTATTTT.

Details on this clonotype: A read error may explain this, as a much larger clone is one base away. The rearrangement joins TRBV11-2 to TRBJ2-7, with D maybe TRBD1 (5 bases). The V end lost 0 bases, the J end lost 5 bases, and 11 bases lay between the germline ends. The CDR3 is 14 amino acids. From germline, CDR1 is SGHAT and CDR2 FQNNGV. CDR3 in amino acids: CASSLDRVTDEQYF. CDR3 sequence (DNA): TGTGCCAGCAGCTTAGACAGGGTGACCGACGAGCAGTACTTC.

This clonotype has at least ten counts. The chain links TRBV7-8 to TRBJ2-2; a possible D gene is TRBD2 (6 bases). Germline V lookup: CDR1 SGHVS, CDR2 FQNEAQ. Trimming shortened V by 4 bases and J by 4 bases, and 16 bases separated the two germline ends. The CDR3 is 16 residues long. DNA for the CDR3: TGTGCCAGCAGCTCTGTTGAGGGAGCGGGCACCGGGGAGCTGTTTTTT. It yields the protein CASSSVEGAGTGELFF.

This clonotype was observed many times. The chain has TRBV4-1 and TRBJ2-4; perhaps D is TRBD1 or TRBD2 (6 bases each). The length of the CDR3 is 18 residues. The germline CDR1 and CDR2 sequences are MGHRA and YSYEKL. The germline V and J ends were trimmed by 1 base and 4 bases, with 20 bases remaining between them. CDR3 sequence reads: CASSQGLLARGGKNIQYF. The CDR3 DNA follows: TGCGCCAGCAGCCAAGGTCTCCTAGCGAGAGGGGGAAAAAACATTCAGTACTTC.

This clonotype was seen at least ten times. V gene TRBV30 combines with J gene TRBJ2-7; D is unresolved. The CDR3 is 13 residues long. The germline V gene encodes CDR1 GTSNPN and CDR2 SVGIG (reference sequence). Between the trimmed V and J ends, which lost 1 base and 1 base, there was a span of 8 bases. CDR3 protein: CAWSDYSSYEQYF. The CDR3 DNA is TGTGCCTGGAGTGATTACAGTTCCTACGAGCAGTACTTC.

This clonotype has ten or more counts. This chain uses TRBV20-1 with TRBJ1-2; D is perhaps TRBD1 (5 bases). V lost 3 bases and J 4 bases, leaving 12 bases between the germline ends. The CDR3 sequence is 13 residues long. CDR1 and CDR2 (germline): DFQATT, SNEGSKA (reference sequence). CDR3 nucleotide sequence: TGCAGTGCTAGCTGGGTGGGGGGCTATGGCTACACCTTC. This codes for CSASWVGGYGYTF.

This clonotype showed up many times. This chain connects TRBV14 to TRBJ2-1; no clear D. The CDR3 consists of 18 residues. Germline V lookup: CDR1 SGHDN, CDR2 FVKESK. The ends were cut back, 3 bases at V and 7 bases at J, with 25 bases in the middle. CDR3 bases: TGTGCCAGCAGCCACCAACAAAGAAGGGCAGGAATATGGAATGAGCAGTTCTTC. Protein sequence: CASSHQQRRAGIWNEQFF.

This clonotype showed up many times. The chain links TRBV20-1 to TRBJ2-7; D may be TRBD1 (6 bases). This CDR3 is built from 15 residues. V was pared by 0 bases and J by 6 bases, with 18 bases between. Germline-derived CDR1 and CDR2 are DFQATT and SNEGSKA (reference sequence). CDR3 region: CSARDWGQGLCEQYF. Here the CDR3 DNA reads TGCAGTGCTAGAGATTGGGGCCAGGGGTTGTGCGAGCAGTACTTC.

J is TRBJ1-4 and V is TRBV18, with 12 bases lining up with TRBD1. The length of the CDR3 is 17 residues. CDR1 KGHSH and CDR2 LQKENI come from the germline V gene. J lost 5 bases, V lost 5 bases, and 9 bases had no gene match. CDR3 sequence (DNA): TGTGCCAGCTCAACCGGGACAGGGGGCTCCGGGAATGAAAAACTGTTTTTT. Amino acid sequence: CASSTGTGGSGNEKLFF.

This clonotype has at least ten counts. The rearrangement uses TRBV7-2 and TRBJ1-2; perhaps TRBD1 as D (5 bases). Germline V gives CDR1 SGHTA, CDR2 FQGNSA. Trimming shortened V by 5 bases and J by 4 bases, and 17 bases separated the two germline ends. CDR3 size: 15 residues. CDR3 in amino acids: CASSPGAGLGYGYTF. Here the CDR3 DNA reads TGTGCCAGCAGCCCAGGCGCAGGGTTGGGCTATGGCTACACCTTC.

This clonotype showed up many times. The chain joins TRBV5-1 to TRBJ1-5; TRBD1 agrees at 8 bases. The CDR3 contains 14 residues. In germline, CDR1 is SGHRS, CDR2 YFSETQ. Trimming removed 4 bases from V and 7 bases from J; junction bases left unmatched: 7. The CDR3 DNA follows: TGCGCCAGCAGCCCCGGACAGGGTTACCAGCCCCAGCATTTT. Translation gives CASSPGQGYQPQHF. Full variable domain (missing parts from reference TRBV5-1 and TRBJ1-5): KAGVTQTPRYLIKTRGQQVTLSCSPISGHRSVSWYQQTPGQGLQFLFEYFSETQRNKGNFPGRFSGRQFSNSRSEMNVSTLELGDSALYLCASSPGQGYQPQHFGDGTRLSIL.

This clonotype occurred many times. This chain connects TRBV7-2 to TRBJ2-7; perhaps TRBD1 as D (6 bases). The CDR3 is 15 residues long. Per germline, CDR1 SGHTA and CDR2 FQGNSA. With 5 bases removed from V and 0 bases from J, the gap between germline ends came to 14 bases. This CDR3 reads CASSPRTARSYEQYF. CDR3 DNA sequence: TGTGCCAGCAGCCCCAGGACAGCTCGCTCCTACGAGCAGTACTTC.

V gene TRBV5-1 combines with J gene TRBJ2-2; D is perhaps TRBD1 (6 bases). Germline V gene sequence: CDR1 SGHRS, CDR2 YFSETQ. V lost 1 base, J lost 2 bases, and 15 bases lay in between. The CDR3 has 17 amino acids. CDR3 bases: TGCGCCAGCAGCTTGCAGGGGCAGGGGAAAAACACCGGGGAGCTGTTTTTT. Translated: CASSLQGQGKNTGELFF.

This clonotype was recorded many times. V usage is TRBV27 and J usage is TRBJ1-4, with D tentatively TRBD1 (6 bases). This CDR3 is 15 amino acids long. Germline values: CDR1 MNHEY, CDR2 SMNVEV (reference sequence). V gave up 0 bases and J gave up 8 bases, with 13 bases separating them. CDR3 loop: CASSLSRGSYEKLFF. The CDR3 DNA follows: TGTGCCAGCAGTTTATCCAGGGGATCCTACGAAAAACTGTTTTTT.

The rearrangement joins TRBV19 to TRBJ2-6; D is possibly TRBD2 (6 bases). V was shortened by 4 bases and J by 0 bases, with 16 bases between the two germline ends. Germline V gene sequence: CDR1 LNHDA, CDR2 SQIVND (reference sequence). CDR3 length equals 18 residues. This chain's CDR3 is CASSRGDSAFSGANVLTF. CDR3 DNA: TGTGCCAGTAGTAGAGGGGACTCTGCTTTCTCTGGGGCCAACGTCCTGACTTTC.

In this sample, this clonotype turned up many times. The V and J genes are TRBV3-1 and TRBJ2-3; D gene uncertain. CDR1 and CDR2 (germline): LGHDT, YNNKEL (reference sequence). The CDR3 spans 16 residues. Between the trimmed V and J ends, which lost 1 base and 0 bases, there was a span of 11 bases. The CDR3 protein is CASSQGRAKSTDTQYF. The CDR3 DNA reads TGTGCCAGCAGCCAAGGACGGGCGAAGAGCACAGATACGCAGTATTTT.

This clonotype appeared many times. The chain uses TRBV5-1 and TRBJ2-3; D is unresolved. The CDR3 is made up of 15 amino acids. Germline values: CDR1 SGHRS, CDR2 YFSETQ. The ends were cut back, 0 bases at V and 0 bases at J, with 8 bases in the middle. Here the CDR3 DNA reads TGCGCCAGCAGCTTGGATTGGCCTAGCACAGATACGCAGTATTTT. It codes for CASSLDWPSTDTQYF. Variable domain in full (rest from reference TRBV5-1 and TRBJ2-3): KAGVTQTPRYLIKTRGQQVTLSCSPISGHRSVSWYQQTPGQGLQFLFEYFSETQRNKGNFPGRFSGRQFSNSRSEMNVSTLELGDSALYLCASSLDWPSTDTQYFGPGTRLTVL.

This clonotype has ten or more counts. V and J are TRBV5-6 and TRBJ2-2; 9 bases map to TRBD2. Germline V lookup: CDR1 SGHDT, CDR2 YYEEEE. Trimming removed 3 bases from V and 4 bases from J; junction bases left unmatched: 4. The CDR3 sequence is 15 residues long. The CDR3 sequence is CASSSIAGVTGELFF. The CDR3, as DNA: TGTGCCAGCAGCTCGATAGCGGGGGTCACCGGGGAGCTGTTTTTT.

This clonotype was counted at least ten times. This may arise from a read error, as a much more abundant clone is one base away. This sequence joins TRBV20-1 and TRBJ1-5; no clear D. Germline values: CDR1 DFQATT, CDR2 SNEGSKA (reference sequence). The CDR3 has 12 residues. CDR3 region: CSARAGVQSQHF. The CDR3 bases are TGCAGTGCTAGAGCAGGAGTTCAGTCCCAGCATTTT.

This clonotype was seen at least ten times. The chain uses TRBV5-1 and TRBJ2-2, with D unresolved. Germline V gene sequence: CDR1 SGHRS, CDR2 YFSETQ. The CDR3 loop spans 13 amino acids. V lost 5 bases, J lost 5 bases, and 10 bases lay in between. CDR3: CASRPSSTGELFF. CDR3 nucleotide sequence: TGCGCCAGCAGACCTTCTTCGACCGGGGAGCTGTTTTTT.